The table lists the clone carrying this T cell receptor (beta chain) with many counts. Its antigen remains unidentified. Amplification yielded TCR beta CDR3 regions, with RNA transcripts as the source. HTBI primers were the set used in a first-round RT-PCR of the TCR CDR3. TCRdb redid the calling of the multiplex PCR reads with MiXCR, one entry per CDR3 protein. The repertoire has about 290,000 distinct CDR3 sequences, approximately 18% of them found once; the top ten carry under 40%. The sample originates from a study of T cells in Graves' hyperthyroidism and ophthalmopathy. Study-level points and caveats: A median roughly six months before onset, the model predicted ophthalmopathy.

The sequence came from a middle-aged man with Graves' ophthalmopathy. The sample comprised blood.

The CDR3 region is CASRRDSSYNEQFF. The CDR3 coding sequence is TGTGCCAGCAGACGGGACAGTTCCTACAATGAGCAGTTCTTC. The gene calls are TRBV2 and TRBJ2-1; 7 positions agree with TRBD1. There are 14 residues in the CDR3. V lost 6 bases, J lost 1 base, and 3 bases stayed unmatched. CDR1 SNHLY and CDR2 FYNNEI come from the germline V gene.